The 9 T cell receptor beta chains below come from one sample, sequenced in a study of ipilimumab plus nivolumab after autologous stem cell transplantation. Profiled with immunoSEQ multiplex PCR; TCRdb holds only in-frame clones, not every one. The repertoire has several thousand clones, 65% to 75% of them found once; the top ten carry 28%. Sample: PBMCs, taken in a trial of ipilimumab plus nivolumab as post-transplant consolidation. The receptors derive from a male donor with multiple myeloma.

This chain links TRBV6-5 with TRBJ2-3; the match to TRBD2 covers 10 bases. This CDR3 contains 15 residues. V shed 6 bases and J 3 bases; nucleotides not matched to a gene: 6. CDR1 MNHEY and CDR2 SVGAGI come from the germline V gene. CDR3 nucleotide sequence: TGTGCCAGCAGGCTAGCGGGGGCTAAGACAGATACGCAGTATTTT. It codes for CASRLAGAKTDTQYF.

CDR3 in DNA: TGTGCCAGCAGCCTGGGACTAGCAAACCCCTCCTACGAGCAGTACTTC. Translation: CASSLGLANPSYEQYF. J is TRBJ2-5 and V is TRBV9, with 9 positions matching TRBD2. The J call may be wrong; the DNA end is better matched by TRBJ2-7. Germline values: CDR1 SGDLS, CDR2 YYNGEE. The length of the CDR3 is 16 residues.

Here the CDR3 reads CASSPTDSRTDTQYF. DNA of the CDR3: TGTGCCAGCAGCCCAACGGACAGCCGCACAGATACGCAGTATTTT. The J gene is TRBJ2-3, the V gene TRBV5-6; maybe TRBD1 (6 bases). CDR1 SGHDT and CDR2 YYEEEE come from the germline V gene. Trimming took 4 bases from V and 1 from J, leaving 13 bases between them. The CDR3 runs to 15 residues.

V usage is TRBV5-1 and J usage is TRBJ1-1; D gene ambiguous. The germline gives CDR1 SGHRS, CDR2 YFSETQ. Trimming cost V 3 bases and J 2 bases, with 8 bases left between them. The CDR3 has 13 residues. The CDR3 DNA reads TGCGCCAGCAGCTCGACCGGAAACACTGAAGCTTTCTTT. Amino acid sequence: CASSSTGNTEAFF.

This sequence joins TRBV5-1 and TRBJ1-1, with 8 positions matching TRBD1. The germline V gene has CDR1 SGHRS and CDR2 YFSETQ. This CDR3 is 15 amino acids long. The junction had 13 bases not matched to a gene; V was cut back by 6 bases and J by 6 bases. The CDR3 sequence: CASTISAQGAAEAFF. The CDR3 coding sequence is TGCGCCAGCACCATCTCAGCGCAGGGGGCTGCTGAAGCTTTCTTT.

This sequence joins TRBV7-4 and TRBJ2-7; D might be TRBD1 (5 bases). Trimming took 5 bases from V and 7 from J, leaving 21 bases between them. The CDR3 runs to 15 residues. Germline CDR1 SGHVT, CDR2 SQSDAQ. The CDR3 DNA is TGTGCCAGCAGCCCGAGCAGGGAAACGCCGGGTGAGCAGTACTTC. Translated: CASSPSRETPGEQYF.

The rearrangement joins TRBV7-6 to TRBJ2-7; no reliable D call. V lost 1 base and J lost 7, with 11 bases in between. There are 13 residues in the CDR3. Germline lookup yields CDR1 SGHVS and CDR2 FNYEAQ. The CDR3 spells CASSLELWVEQYF. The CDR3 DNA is TGTGCCAGCAGCTTAGAGTTGTGGGTGGAGCAGTACTTC.

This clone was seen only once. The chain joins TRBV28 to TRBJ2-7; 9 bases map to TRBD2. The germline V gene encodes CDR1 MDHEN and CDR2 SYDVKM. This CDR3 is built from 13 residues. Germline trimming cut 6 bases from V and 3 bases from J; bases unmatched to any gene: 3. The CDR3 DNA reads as TGTGCCAGCAGGCAACTAGCGGGCTACGAGCAGTACTTC. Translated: CASRQLAGYEQYF.

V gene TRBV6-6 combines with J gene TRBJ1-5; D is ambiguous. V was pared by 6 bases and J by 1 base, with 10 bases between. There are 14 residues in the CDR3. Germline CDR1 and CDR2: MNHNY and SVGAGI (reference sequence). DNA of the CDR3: TGTGCCAGCAGCCCGACGATCAGCAATCAGCCCCAGCATTTT. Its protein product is CASSPTISNQPQHF.